The rows below give T cell receptor beta chains drawn from one sample of a study of blood T cell repertoires in COVID-19. Profiled with immunoSEQ multiplex PCR; TCRdb holds only in-frame clones, not every one. The repertoire consists of 300,000 to 450,000 clones, with 70% to 90% occurring once and the leading ten covering more than 0.95%. The sequenced sample consisted of PBMCs or T cells enriched from blood (not recorded which). The receptors were gathered from a woman between 18 and 30 years old who had recovered from COVID-19. Both conserved end residues are part of each CDR3. Rows give clone size only sometimes, using once, few, many, or a class for an expanded clone.

v_gene: TRBV6-5; abundance: NA; j_gene: TRBJ2-7; CDR3aa: CASTPGTEYEQYF
v_gene: TRBV19; abundance: few; j_gene: TRBJ1-2; CDR3aa: CASSIRSTYGYTF
v_gene: TRBV29-1; abundance: once; j_gene: TRBJ1-5; CDR3aa: CSDLTGFNQPQHF
v_gene: TRBV7-9; abundance: NA; j_gene: TRBJ1-2; CDR3aa: CASSPTAWTGVYGYTF
v_gene: TRBV7-2; abundance: NA; j_gene: TRBJ2-7; CDR3aa: CASREGQGVYEQYF
v_gene: TRBV7-2; abundance: once; j_gene: TRBJ2-1; CDR3aa: CASSLALAGNEQFF
v_gene: TRBV10-2; abundance: NA; j_gene: TRBJ2-1; CDR3aa: CATDEGNEQFF
v_gene: TRBV15; abundance: NA; j_gene: TRBJ1-2; CDR3aa: CATSKELNYGYTF
v_gene: TRBV7-3; abundance: NA; j_gene: TRBJ2-3; CDR3aa: CASTVSGGADTQYF
v_gene: TRBV21-1; abundance: few; j_gene: TRBJ2-1; CDR3aa: CASSKGLANEQFF
v_gene: TRBV12-3/TRBV12-4; abundance: NA; j_gene: TRBJ1-5; CDR3aa: CASTYRRNQPQHF
v_gene: TRBV2; abundance: NA; j_gene: TRBJ1-2; CDR3aa: CASRPDRARTNYGYTF
v_gene: TRBV30; abundance: once; j_gene: TRBJ2-2; CDR3aa: CAWSRTANTGELFF
v_gene: TRBV7-6; abundance: NA; j_gene: TRBJ1-4; CDR3aa: CASSPTGASVEKLFF
v_gene: TRBV19; abundance: NA; j_gene: TRBJ1-5; CDR3aa: CASSIGGTGGAGMSNQPQHF
v_gene: TRBV19; abundance: NA; j_gene: TRBJ1-2; CDR3aa: CASSTPATGFVYGYTF